This T cell receptor beta chain was recorded in a study of vaccination effects on CD4 cells after COVID-19. When less than 12 days of culture had elapsed, CD4+ T cells were isolated. With regard to this clone: Its target is not known.

The repertoire was sequenced with immunoSEQ multiplex PCR; TCRdb's copy has only in-frame clones and lacks some. The sample records tens of thousands of clones, 72% being singletons. Germline loops: CDR1 SGHAT, CDR2 FQNNGV. CDR3 length equals 17 residues. With 4 bases clipped from V and 4 bases from J, the junction kept 8 bases outside the gene matches. The sample in question was CD4+ T cells from PBMCs cultured without peptide, obtained before COVID-19 vaccination. The V call is TRBV11-2, the J call TRBJ2-1; 12 nucleotides line up with TRBD2. The origin of this receptor is a human donor who had a prior SARS-CoV-2 infection. Written as DNA, the CDR3 is TGTGCCAGCAGCTCCCACTCCGGACTAGCGGGATACAATGAGCAGTTCTTC. Its protein product is CASSSHSGLAGYNEQFF.